The sequence of this T cell receptor beta chain was determined in a study of T cell responses to AZD1222 COVID-19 vaccine. General observations from the study: Spike was spanned by vaccine-associated CD4 TCRs, with dominance at 160-218 and 743-854. Once two AZD1222 doses were given, Spike-specific TCR breadth and depth went up.

Note on this clone: The antigen is not known.

Profiling relied on immunoSEQ multiplex PCR, and the TCRdb table lists in-frame clones only, not all of them. This sample carries around 100,000 clones, roughly nine tenths of them seen once, and the ten largest clones take 1.8%. Germline assignment: CDR1 SGHVS and CDR2 FQNEAQ. V was clipped by 3 bases and J by 5 bases, with 5 bases between them. The length of the CDR3 is 12 residues. The material was peripheral blood, obtained on day 0 of AZD1222 vaccination. The chain couples TRBV7-8 to TRBJ1-5; no clear D gene. The receptor was isolated from an adult in good health. CDR3 sequence (DNA): TGTGCCAGCAGCTTTAAGGATCAGCCCCAGCATTTT. Translating gives CASSFKDQPQHF.